The sequence of this TCR beta chain was determined in a study of blood T cell repertoires in COVID-19. Study details: Samples representing acute and convalescent COVID-19 were sourced from the United States, Italy and Spain. PBMCs, B-cell-depleted T cells, or T cells provided the cDNA or gDNA that made up the material.

The CDR3 is 15 amino acids. Unmatched junction bases numbered 2, after V lost 0 bases and J lost 2 bases. Germline CDR1 is SGHDT and CDR2 is YYEEEE. Of note for this clone: Other nucleotide sequences from this sample produce the same CDR3.

Original processing notes: Reference gene primers were amplified, and this amplification served to estimate nucleated cell counts. The protocol was immunoSEQ multiplex PCR, while the TCRdb copy is restricted to in-frame clones and leaves out a portion. The DNA gave D and trimming, while V, J and clone size come from that table. The data contain approximately 240,000 clones, more than 65% of them seen just once; the ten biggest clones take up roughly 2.4%. This receptor was obtained from a woman aged 55-70 years with acute or convalescent COVID-19. The chain has TRBV5-6 and TRBJ1-5, with TRBD1 matching over 7 bases. Source material: peripheral blood. CDR3 coding DNA: TGTGCCAGCAGCTTGGGACAGGGCGGCAATCAGCCCCAGCATTTT. This codes for CASSLGQGGNQPQHF. Looking up the rest from reference TRBV5-6 and TRBJ1-5 gives the full variable domain: DAGVTQSPTHLIKTRGQQVTLRCSPKSGHDTVSWYQQALGQGPQFIFQYYEEEERQRGNFPDRFSGHQFPNYSSELNVNALLLGDSALYLCASSLGQGGNQPQHFGDGTRLSIL.